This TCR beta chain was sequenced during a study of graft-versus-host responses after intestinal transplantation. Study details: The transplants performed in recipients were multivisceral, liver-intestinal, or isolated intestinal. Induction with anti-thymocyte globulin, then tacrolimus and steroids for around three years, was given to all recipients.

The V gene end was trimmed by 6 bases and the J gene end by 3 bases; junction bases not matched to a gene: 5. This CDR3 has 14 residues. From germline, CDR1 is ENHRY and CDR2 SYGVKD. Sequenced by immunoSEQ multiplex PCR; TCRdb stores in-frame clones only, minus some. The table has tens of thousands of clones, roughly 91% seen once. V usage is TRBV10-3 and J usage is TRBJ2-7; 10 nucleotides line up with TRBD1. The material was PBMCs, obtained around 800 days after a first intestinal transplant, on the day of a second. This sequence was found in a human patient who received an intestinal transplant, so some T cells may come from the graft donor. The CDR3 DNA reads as TGTGCCATCAGCGTCCGGGACAGGGGCTACGAGCAGTACTTC. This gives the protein CAISVRDRGYEQYF.